A single T cell receptor (beta chain) is shown here with its context. The data were taken from a study of human T cells and chemical hapten exposure. Study background: Patients received weekly diphenylcyclopropenone doses to the scalp throughout the roughly 22-week study.

Stated time point: pre-sensitization, week 0. The sample's treatment: therapeutic diphenylcyclopropenone sensitization with weekly scalp DPC. People who gave samples had alopecia, were 18 to 70 years old, and were suitable for DPC. TCRdb called the RACE reads again in MiXCR, with one record for every CDR3 protein. The table lists 45,000 to 65,000 distinct CDR3 sequences, 9.5% to 10% of them singletons. In germline, CDR1 is DFQATT, CDR2 SNEGSKA (reference sequence). The CDR3 consists of 12 residues. The ends were cut back, 2 bases at V and 3 bases at J, with 6 bases in the middle. Sequences were derived from whole blood, sampled in connection with sensitization to the hapten diphenylcyclopropenone (DPC). The TCR comes from a man aged 40-49 years with alopecia areata. Some clones in this sample may be carry-over from other donors' samples. The rearrangement uses TRBV20-1 and TRBJ2-3; tentative D call: TRBD2 (6 bases). DNA for the CDR3: TGCAGTGCTAGACTAGCGACAGATACGCAGTATTTT. Translating it yields CSARLATDTQYF.